This T cell receptor (beta chain) was documented in a study of tumor and adjacent non-tumor tissue in lung cancer. From germline, CDR1 is MNHEY and CDR2 SVGAGI. This CDR3 comprises 15 residues. Details on this clonotype: It is likely a read error, because the conserved phenylalanine at the end of the CDR3 is missing.

Three rounds of nested PCR, following a modified ARM-PCR protocol, produced the TCRbeta library. TCRdb re-analysed the multiplex PCR reads in MiXCR, keeping a single row per CDR3 protein. The sample has about 90,000 distinct CDR3 sequences; about 77% are singletons. This sample's RNA came from whole unsorted tissue. This non-tumor lung sample came from over 3 cm beyond the tumor edge. The sequencing sample was made of distant non-tumor lung tissue. The chain couples TRBV6-5 to TRBJ2-1; 7 nucleotides line up with TRBD1. TRBJ2-7 matches the DNA end more closely, so the J call is doubtful. The receptor was derived from a woman aged 50 to 65 with non-small cell lung cancer. The CDR3 coding sequence is TGTGCCAGCAGTTATTCGGACAGGATTTACAATGAGCAGTACTCC. Its protein is CASSYSDRIYNEQYS.